The entry below gives a single T cell receptor (beta chain) sequence along with its context. Since a much larger clone is just one base distant, this may be a read error. One entry per CDR3 protein results from TCRdb running MiXCR on the RT-PCR reads. The data hold about 700,000 distinct CDR3 sequences, with more than 13% observed a single time. The TCR comes from a female donor in good health, serving as a healthy control. Sequenced sample: memory CD4+ T cells from blood.

CDR3 nucleotides: TGTGCCAGCAGTTTAACACTCAGGGACATCACTGAAGCTTTCTTT. Its protein product is CASSLTLRDITEAFF. This chain uses TRBV12-3 or TRBV12-4 with TRBJ1-1, with D perhaps TRBD1 (6 bases). The CDR3 totals 15 residues. V was pared by 2 bases and J by 4 bases, with 14 bases between.